This TCR beta chain is drawn from a study of blood T cells in healthy people across ages. Through a sample-barcoded 5' primer and a J-beta primer mix, a second PCR was run for roughly 6 to 11 cycles. TCRdb reprocessed the 5' RACE reads via MiXCR and lists one record per CDR3 protein. The sample contains roughly 500,000 distinct CDR3 sequences, 25% to 30% of which appear only once. The length of the CDR3 is 12 residues. V shed 2 bases and J shed 9 bases, with 9 bases lying between them. CDR1 LGHDT and CDR2 YNNKEL come from the germline V gene (reference sequence). This clonotype originated in a woman between 70 and 85 years old in good health. This rearrangement joins TRBV3-1 to TRBJ2-3, with D unclear. The sequencing sample was made of blood. The CDR3 spells CASSQKSITQYF. DNA of the CDR3: TGTGCCAGCAGCCAAAAGAGTATCACGCAGTATTTT.